The sequence of this TCR beta chain was determined in a study of blood T cells in healthy people across ages. Germline V gives CDR1 MNHEY, CDR2 SVGEGT. Trimming took 0 bases from V and 0 from J, leaving 19 bases between them. CDR3 size: 19 residues. It was with a sample-barcoded 5' primer and a J-beta primer mix that a second PCR of roughly 6 to 12 cycles was run. From the 5' RACE reads, TCRdb called clonotypes with MiXCR, one entry per CDR3 protein. Of 850,000 to 1,000,000 distinct CDR3 sequences in the sample, roughly 51% are singletons; the top ten hold roughly 23%. The chain recombines TRBV6-2 or TRBV6-3 with TRBJ2-3; D is tentatively TRBD1 or TRBD2 (5 bases each). The specimen sequenced was blood. The sequence came from an older woman in good health. The CDR3, as DNA: TGTGCCAGCAGTTACTCACAACGCTCCTCCCGGGGCAGCACAGATACGCAGTATTTT. Encoded protein: CASSYSQRSSRGSTDTQYF.